This T cell receptor beta chain was recorded in a study of beta chain features in type 1 diabetes. The V and J ends lost 5 bases and 5 bases, in that order; junction bases with no gene match: 7. The CDR3 runs 15 residues. CDR1 is SGHTA, CDR2 FQGNSA, per germline. The whole isolated RNA underwent reverse transcription, so sequencing captured expressed TCRB transcripts. TCRdb's table, derived via immunoSEQ multiplex PCR, lists solely in-frame clones and lacks some. The sample gives hundreds of thousands of clones, 15% to 17% of which show up once; more than 0.08% is in the top ten. There was one heparinised blood draw per donor, averaging about 116 mL. This clone was counted between two and nine times.

Material for sequencing was naive CD4+ T cells from blood. V gene TRBV7-2 combines with J gene TRBJ2-5; TRBD2 agrees at 11 bases. This TCR was sampled from a man younger than 35 in good health. CDR3 sequence reads: CASSPRLAGPETQYF. The CDR3 DNA reads as TGTGCCAGCAGCCCCCGACTAGCGGGACCTGAGACCCAGTACTTC.